This T cell receptor (beta chain) was identified during a study of radiotherapy plus CTLA-4 blockade in lung cancer. The wider study: Of the patients, about 18% showed objective responses and about 30% attained disease control.

On this clone itself: Its matching antigen is unknown.

Regarding the study as a whole: In blood, TCR clones derived from the tumor expanded after radiotherapy plus ipilimumab. Together with interferon-beta, which increased in serum after radiation, early dynamic changes in blood T cell clones were reportedly the best predictors of response.

The V gene's germline CDR1 is SGHTS and CDR2 YDEGEE. The CDR3 extends over 15 amino acids. J lost 1 base, V lost 5 bases, and 5 bases had no gene match. TCRdb's copy holds only in-frame clones and misses some; the assay was immunoSEQ multiplex PCR. Of about 31,000 clones detected, about 78% appear once; the ten largest clones hold 6.5% to 9.5%. Material: peripheral blood, obtained from a patient treated with radiotherapy plus ipilimumab. The chain is built from TRBV5-8 and TRBJ2-2, with 7 bases matching TRBD1. The clonotype comes from a human donor with non-small cell lung cancer who had stable disease on radiotherapy plus ipilimumab. CDR3 coding DNA: TGTGCCAGCAGATCGGGACAGCTGAACACCGGGGAGCTGTTTTTT. Its translation: CASRSGQLNTGELFF.